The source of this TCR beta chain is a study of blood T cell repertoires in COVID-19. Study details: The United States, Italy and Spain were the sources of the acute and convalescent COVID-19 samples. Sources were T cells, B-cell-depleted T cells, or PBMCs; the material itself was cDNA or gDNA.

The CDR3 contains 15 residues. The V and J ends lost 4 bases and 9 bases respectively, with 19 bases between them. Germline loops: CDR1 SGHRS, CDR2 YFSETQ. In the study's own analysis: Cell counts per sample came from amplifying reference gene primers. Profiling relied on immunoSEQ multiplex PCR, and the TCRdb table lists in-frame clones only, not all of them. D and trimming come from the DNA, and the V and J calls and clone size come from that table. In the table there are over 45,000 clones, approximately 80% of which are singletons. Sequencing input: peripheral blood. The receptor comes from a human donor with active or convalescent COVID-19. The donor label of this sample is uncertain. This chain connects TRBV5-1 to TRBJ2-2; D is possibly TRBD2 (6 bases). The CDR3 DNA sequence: TGCGCCAGCAGCGTAGCGGACGCTCCTGTTAGGGAGCTGTTTTTT. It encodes CASSVADAPVRELFF.